These 7 T cell receptor beta chains share one sample of origin, sequenced in a study of CD8 T cells in Susac syndrome. RNA in amounts of about 0.45 to 1 ug was reverse transcribed with random hexamers. TCRdb re-called the immunoSEQ multiplex PCR reads through MiXCR, storing one row per CDR3 protein. The sample includes about 180,000 distinct CDR3 sequences, almost 96% seen only once; the top ten take 0.093%. The sequenced material came from CD4+ T cells from PBMCs. The receptors originated from a human donor with multiple sclerosis.

The rearrangement uses TRBV3-1 and TRBJ2-6; maybe TRBD1 (6 bases). This CDR3 comprises 18 residues. Germline CDR1 and CDR2: LGHDT and YNNKEL (reference sequence). V was cut by 1 base and J by 0 bases, with 13 bases left in between. The CDR3: CASSQGGGTLSGANVLTF. CDR3 nucleotides: TGTGCCAGCAGCCAAGGAGGGGGTACACTCTCTGGGGCCAACGTCCTGACTTTC.

The V and J genes are TRBV20-1 and TRBJ1-2; D perhaps matches TRBD1 (5 bases). Germline loops: CDR1 DFQATT, CDR2 SNEGSKA (reference sequence). The CDR3 loop spans 12 amino acids. V lost 7 bases to trimming and J lost 5 bases, with 14 bases between them. CDR3 in DNA: TGCAGTGTATCGGGGCGTGGATATGGCTACACCTTC. Residues: CSVSGRGYGYTF.

The rearrangement uses TRBV7-9 and TRBJ2-5; 14 bases align to TRBD2. This CDR3 spans 18 amino acids. After removal of 2 bases from V and 0 bases from J, the junction contained 5 bases not matched to a gene. Germline loops: CDR1 SEHNR, CDR2 FQNEAQ (reference sequence). CDR3 in DNA: TGTGCCAGCAGCTTAATGGGACTAGCGGGAGCGTACCAAGAGACCCAGTACTTC. Residues: CASSLMGLAGAYQETQYF.

The chain joins TRBV29-1 to TRBJ2-2; TRBD2 matches at 12 bases. The CDR3 extends over 14 amino acids. J was trimmed by 6 bases and V by 6 bases; bases with no gene match: 5. Germline CDR1 and CDR2: SQVTM and ANQGSEA. The DNA of the CDR3 is TGCAGCGTGGGGACTAGCGGGTTTGCCGGGGAGCTGTTTTTT. Its translation: CSVGTSGFAGELFF.

This chain links TRBV20-1 with TRBJ2-2, with D possibly being TRBD1 (6 bases). With 6 bases removed from V and 1 base from J, the gap between germline ends came to 9 bases. The length of the CDR3 is 13 residues. CDR1 DFQATT and CDR2 SNEGSKA come from the germline V gene (reference sequence). The CDR3 is CSALDRNTGELFF. The CDR3 DNA sequence: TGCAGTGCCCTGGACAGGAACACCGGGGAGCTGTTTTTT.

The genes are TRBV7-2 and TRBJ2-7, with D possibly called TRBD1 or TRBD2 (6 bases each). Looked up from germline, CDR1 is SGHTA and CDR2 is FQGNSA. Trimming stripped 1 base from V and 0 bases from J, with 16 bases between. This CDR3 has 17 amino acids. CDR3 nucleotides: TGTGCCAGCAGCTTAGGGGGGGCTGGAGGTAGCTCCTACGAGCAGTACTTC. Amino acids: CASSLGGAGGSSYEQYF.

The chain couples TRBV20-1 to TRBJ1-1, with 7 bases matching TRBD1. V trimming: 4 bases; J trimming: 7 bases; junction bases outside the gene matches: 6. The CDR3 length is 12 residues. Germline V gene data show CDR1 as DFQATT and CDR2 as SNEGSKA (reference sequence). CDR3 coding DNA: TGCAGTGCTACCCGAACAGGGGTTGAAGCTTTCTTT. It codes for CSATRTGVEAFF.